One and the same sample provided the 9 T cell receptor beta chains below, sequenced in a study of immune characterization of retroperitoneal liposarcoma. TCRdb processed the PCR reads anew with MiXCR; each CDR3 protein has one entry. The table lists about 10,000 distinct CDR3 sequences, 25% to 30% of them singletons. Sequencing used tumor tissue. These TCRs come from a female donor with retroperitoneal liposarcoma.

This clonotype is medium-sized by share. This chain links TRBV12-3 or TRBV12-4 with TRBJ2-2; D might be TRBD1 (5 bases). The V end was cut by 1 base, the J end by 7 bases, with 13 bases between. The CDR3 totals 15 residues. CDR3 in amino acids: CASSLVGALGGELFF. The CDR3 DNA follows: TGTGCCAGCAGTTTAGTAGGGGCTCTCGGCGGGGAGCTGTTTTTT.

In nucleotides, the CDR3 is TGTGCCAGCAGTTACTCGGGCAGGGAGGAGGAGACCCAGTACTTC. Residues: CASSYSGREEETQYF. The rearrangement links TRBV6-6 to TRBJ2-5; weak D call: TRBD2 (6 bases). V was pared by 0 bases and J by 5 bases, with 13 bases between. CDR1 is MNHNY, CDR2 SVGAGI, per germline (reference sequence). This CDR3 is 15 amino acids long.

The chain recombines TRBV27 with TRBJ2-1; D gene uncertain. From germline, CDR1 is MNHEY and CDR2 SMNVEV (reference sequence). The CDR3 loop spans 15 amino acids. The V gene lost 6 bases and the J gene lost 6 bases, with 18 bases spanning the gap. In nucleotides, the CDR3 is TGTGCCAGCAGCGATACTACCTCCTTAGGCAATGAGCAGTTCTTC. Translation gives CASSDTTSLGNEQFF.

This chain's CDR3 is CASSPGTGLSPDTQYF. The CDR3 DNA follows: TGTGCCAGCAGCCCTGGGACAGGGCTCTCCCCAGATACGCAGTATTTT. The chain has TRBV11-3 and TRBJ2-3, with 9 nucleotides matching TRBD1. The CDR3 is 16 residues long. J gave up 4 bases and V 5 bases, and 10 bases lay outside the gene matches. In germline, CDR1 is SGHNT, CDR2 YENEEA.

The rearrangement joins TRBV6-1 to TRBJ2-1; 13 bases map to TRBD2. The CDR3 spans 11 residues. V lost 11 bases, J lost 15 bases, and 7 bases stayed unmatched. Germline CDR1 and CDR2: MNHNS and SASEGT. CDR3 region: CAWTSGRLGFF. The CDR3 DNA sequence: TGTGCCTGGACTAGCGGGAGATTAGGGTTCTTC.

By proportion, this clonotype is medium-sized. The chain couples TRBV11-3 to TRBJ2-7, with 9 bases aligning to TRBD1. Germline CDR1 is SGHNT and CDR2 is YENEEA. The CDR3 is 13 residues long. V shed 5 bases, J shed 6 bases, and the junction held 5 bases outside the gene matches. CDR3 sequence reads: CASSQGQGGEQYF. CDR3 nucleotides: TGTGCCAGCAGCCAGGGACAGGGAGGCGAGCAGTACTTC.

With regard to this clonotype: A much larger clone differs by one base, so this may be a read error. This CDR3 fails to terminate in the conserved phenylalanine or tryptophan, so it likely reflects a read error. V is TRBV6-1 and J is TRBJ2-1; D unclear. TRBJ2-5 matches the DNA end more closely, so the J call is doubtful. The CDR3 loop spans 12 amino acids. Per the germline V gene, CDR1 is MNHNS and CDR2 is SASEGT. CDR3 nucleotides: TGTGCCAGCAGTCTCTATCAAGAGACCCAGTACTCC. The encoded protein is CASSLYQETQYS.

About this clonotype itself: The conserved phenylalanine or tryptophan is not found at the CDR3 terminus, so this likely reflects a read error. This chain links TRBV11-2 with TRBJ2-1, with 8 bases aligning to TRBD1. The end of the DNA is better explained by TRBJ2-5, so the J call may be wrong. Germline V gene lookup returns CDR1 SGHAT and CDR2 FQNNGV. The CDR3 is 15 residues long. The CDR3 DNA is TGTGCCAGCAGCTTAGACAGGGGGCGGCAAGAGACCCAGTACTGC. This sequence encodes CASSLDRGRQETQYC.

This clonotype qualifies as large. The chain carries TRBV6-1 and TRBJ2-5; a possible D gene is TRBD2 (6 bases). The CDR3 is 13 amino acids. V was clipped by 2 bases and J by 2 bases, with 6 bases between them. The germline V gene encodes CDR1 MNHNS and CDR2 SASEGT. DNA for the CDR3: TGTGCCAGCAGTGAACGGGAGCAAGAGACCCAGTACTTC. Translated, it gives CASSEREQETQYF.